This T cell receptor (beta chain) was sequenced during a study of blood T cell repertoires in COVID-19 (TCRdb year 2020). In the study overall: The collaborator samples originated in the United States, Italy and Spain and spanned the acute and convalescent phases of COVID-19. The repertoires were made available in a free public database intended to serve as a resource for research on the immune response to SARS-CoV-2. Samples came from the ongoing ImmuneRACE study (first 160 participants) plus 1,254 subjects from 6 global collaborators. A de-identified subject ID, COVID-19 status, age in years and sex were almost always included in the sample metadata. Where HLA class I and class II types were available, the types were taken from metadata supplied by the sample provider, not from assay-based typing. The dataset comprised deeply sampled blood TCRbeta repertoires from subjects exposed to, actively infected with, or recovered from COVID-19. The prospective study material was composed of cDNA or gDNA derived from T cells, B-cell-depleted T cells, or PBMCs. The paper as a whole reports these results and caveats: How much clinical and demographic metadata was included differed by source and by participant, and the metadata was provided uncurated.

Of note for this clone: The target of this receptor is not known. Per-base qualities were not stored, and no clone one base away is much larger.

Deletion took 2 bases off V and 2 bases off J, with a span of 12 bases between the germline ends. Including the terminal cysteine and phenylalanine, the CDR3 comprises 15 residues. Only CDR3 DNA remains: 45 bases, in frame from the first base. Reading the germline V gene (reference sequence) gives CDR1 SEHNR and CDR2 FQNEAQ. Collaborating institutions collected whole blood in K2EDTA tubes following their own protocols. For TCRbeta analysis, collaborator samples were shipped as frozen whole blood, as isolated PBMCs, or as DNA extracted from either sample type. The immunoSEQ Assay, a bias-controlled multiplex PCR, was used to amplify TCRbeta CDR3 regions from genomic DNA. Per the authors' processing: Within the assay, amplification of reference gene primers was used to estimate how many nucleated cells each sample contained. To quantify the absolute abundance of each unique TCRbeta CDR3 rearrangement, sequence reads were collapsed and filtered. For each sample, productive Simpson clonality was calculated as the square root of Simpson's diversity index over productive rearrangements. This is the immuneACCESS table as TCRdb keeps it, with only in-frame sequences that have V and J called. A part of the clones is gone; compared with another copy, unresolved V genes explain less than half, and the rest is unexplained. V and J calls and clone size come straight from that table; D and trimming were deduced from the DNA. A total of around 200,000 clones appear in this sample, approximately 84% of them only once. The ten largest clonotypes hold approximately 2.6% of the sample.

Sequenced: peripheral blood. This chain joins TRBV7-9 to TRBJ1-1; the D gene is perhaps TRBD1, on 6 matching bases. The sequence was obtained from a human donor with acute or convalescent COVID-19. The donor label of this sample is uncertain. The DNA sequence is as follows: TGTGCCAGCAGCTTACTACAGGGAGTCAACACTGAAGCTTTCTTT. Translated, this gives CASSLLQGVNTEAFF.